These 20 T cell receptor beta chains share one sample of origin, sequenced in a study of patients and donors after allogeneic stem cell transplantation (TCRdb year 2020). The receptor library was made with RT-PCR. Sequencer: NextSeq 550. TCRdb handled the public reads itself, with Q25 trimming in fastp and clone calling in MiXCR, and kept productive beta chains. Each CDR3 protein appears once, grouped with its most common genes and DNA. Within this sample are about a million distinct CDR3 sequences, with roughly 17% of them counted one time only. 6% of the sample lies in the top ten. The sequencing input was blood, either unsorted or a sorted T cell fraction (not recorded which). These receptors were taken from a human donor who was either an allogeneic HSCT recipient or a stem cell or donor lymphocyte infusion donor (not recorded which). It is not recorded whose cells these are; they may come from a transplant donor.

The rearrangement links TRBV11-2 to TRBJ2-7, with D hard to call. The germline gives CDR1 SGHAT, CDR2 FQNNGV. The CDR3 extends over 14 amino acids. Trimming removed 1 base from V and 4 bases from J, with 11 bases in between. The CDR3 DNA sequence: TGTGCCAGCAGCTTAGCTAGGACGTCTTACGAGCAGTACTTC. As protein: CASSLARTSYEQYF.

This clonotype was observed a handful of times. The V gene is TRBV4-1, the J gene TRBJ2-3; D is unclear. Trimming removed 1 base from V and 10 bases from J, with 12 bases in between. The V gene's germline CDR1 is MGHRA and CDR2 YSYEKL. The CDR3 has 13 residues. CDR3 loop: CASSQVISEAQYF. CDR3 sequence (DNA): TGCGCCAGCAGCCAAGTGATAAGCGAGGCGCAGTATTTT.

CDR3 sequence (DNA): TGTGCCAGAGGTCATCAGAGCTTCTCCTGCGGCTACACCTTC. This translates into CARGHQSFSCGYTF. The chain recombines TRBV5-6 with TRBJ1-2; D is unresolved. Looked up from germline, CDR1 is SGHDT and CDR2 is YYEEEE. V shed 8 bases and J shed 8 bases, with 22 bases lying between them. The CDR3 spans 14 residues.

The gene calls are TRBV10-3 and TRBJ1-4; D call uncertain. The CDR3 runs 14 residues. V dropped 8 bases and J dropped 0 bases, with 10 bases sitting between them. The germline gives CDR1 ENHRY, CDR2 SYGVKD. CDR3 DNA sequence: TGTGCCATCGGGAAATATGCAACTAATGAAAAACTGTTTTTT. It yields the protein CAIGKYATNEKLFF.

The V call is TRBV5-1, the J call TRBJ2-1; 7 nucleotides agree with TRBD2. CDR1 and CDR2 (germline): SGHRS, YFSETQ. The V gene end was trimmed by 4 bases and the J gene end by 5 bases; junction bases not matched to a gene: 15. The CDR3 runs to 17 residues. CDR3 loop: CASSLTLGTTKNNEQFF. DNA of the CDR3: TGCGCCAGCAGCCTGACCCTAGGGACTACGAAAAACAATGAGCAGTTCTTC.

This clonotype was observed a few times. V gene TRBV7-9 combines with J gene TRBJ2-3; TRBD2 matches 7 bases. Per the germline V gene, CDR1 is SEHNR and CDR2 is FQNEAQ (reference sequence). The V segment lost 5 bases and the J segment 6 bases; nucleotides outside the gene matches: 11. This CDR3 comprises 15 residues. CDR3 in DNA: TGTGCCAGCAGCGGCGGGGGATACCACAAGGATACGCAGTATTTT. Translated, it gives CASSGGGYHKDTQYF. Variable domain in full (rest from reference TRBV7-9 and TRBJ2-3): DTGVSQNPRHKITKRGQNVTFRCDPISEHNRLYWYRQTLGQGPEFLTYFQNEAQLEKSRLLSDRFSAERPKGSFSTLEIQRTEQGDSAMYLCASSGGGYHKDTQYFGPGTRLTVL.

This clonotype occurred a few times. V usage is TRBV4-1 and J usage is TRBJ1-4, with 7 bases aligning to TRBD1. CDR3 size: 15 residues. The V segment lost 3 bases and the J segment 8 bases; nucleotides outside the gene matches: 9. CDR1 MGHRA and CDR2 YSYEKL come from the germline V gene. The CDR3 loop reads CASSQPRGSEEKLFF. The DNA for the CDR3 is TGCGCCAGCAGCCAGCCCAGGGGGTCTGAAGAAAAACTGTTTTTT.

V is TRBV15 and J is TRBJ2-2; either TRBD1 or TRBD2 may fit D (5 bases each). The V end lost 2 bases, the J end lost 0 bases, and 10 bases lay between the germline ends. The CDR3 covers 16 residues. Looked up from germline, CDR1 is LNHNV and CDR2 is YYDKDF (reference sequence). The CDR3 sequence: CATSRKGTTNTGELFF. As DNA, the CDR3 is TGTGCCACCAGCAGAAAGGGGACGACGAACACCGGGGAGCTGTTTTTT.

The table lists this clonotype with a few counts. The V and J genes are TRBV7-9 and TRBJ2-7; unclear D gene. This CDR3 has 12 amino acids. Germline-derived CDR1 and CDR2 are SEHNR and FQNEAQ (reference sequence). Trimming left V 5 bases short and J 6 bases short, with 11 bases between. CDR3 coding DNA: TGTGCCAGCAGCCAAGTCAGCACCGAGCAGTACTTC. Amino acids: CASSQVSTEQYF.

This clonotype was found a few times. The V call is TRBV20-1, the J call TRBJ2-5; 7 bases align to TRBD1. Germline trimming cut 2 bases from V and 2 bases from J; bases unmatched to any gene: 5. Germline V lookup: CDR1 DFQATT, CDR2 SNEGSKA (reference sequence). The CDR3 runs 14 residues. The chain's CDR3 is CSARKRTGQETQYF. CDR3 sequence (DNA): TGCAGTGCTAGAAAAAGGACAGGACAAGAGACCCAGTACTTC.

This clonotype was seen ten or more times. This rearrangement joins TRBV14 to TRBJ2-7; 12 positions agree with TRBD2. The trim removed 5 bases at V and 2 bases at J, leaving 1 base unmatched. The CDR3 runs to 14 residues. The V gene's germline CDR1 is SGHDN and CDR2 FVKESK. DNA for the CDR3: TGTGCCAGCAGCAGGACTAGCGGGACCTACGAGCAGTACTTC. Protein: CASSRTSGTYEQYF.

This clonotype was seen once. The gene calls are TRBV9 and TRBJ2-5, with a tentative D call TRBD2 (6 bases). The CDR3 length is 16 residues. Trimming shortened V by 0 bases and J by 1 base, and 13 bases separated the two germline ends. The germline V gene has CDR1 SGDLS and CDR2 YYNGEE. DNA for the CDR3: TGTGCCAGCAGCGTAGCTACGGAGGGCAGCCAAGAGACCCAGTACTTC. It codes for CASSVATEGSQETQYF.

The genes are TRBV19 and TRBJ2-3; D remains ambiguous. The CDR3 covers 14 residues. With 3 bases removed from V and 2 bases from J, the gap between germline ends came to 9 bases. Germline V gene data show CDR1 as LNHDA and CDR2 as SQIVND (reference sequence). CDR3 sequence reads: CASSIARNTDTQYF. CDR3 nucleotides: TGTGCCAGTAGTATCGCGAGGAACACAGATACGCAGTATTTT.

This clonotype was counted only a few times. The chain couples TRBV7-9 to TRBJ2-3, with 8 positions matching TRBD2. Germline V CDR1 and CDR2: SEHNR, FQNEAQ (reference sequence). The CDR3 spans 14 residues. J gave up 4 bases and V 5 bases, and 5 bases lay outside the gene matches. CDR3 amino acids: CASSVGSGADTQYF. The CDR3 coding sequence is TGTGCCAGCAGCGTGGGTAGCGGGGCAGATACGCAGTATTTT.

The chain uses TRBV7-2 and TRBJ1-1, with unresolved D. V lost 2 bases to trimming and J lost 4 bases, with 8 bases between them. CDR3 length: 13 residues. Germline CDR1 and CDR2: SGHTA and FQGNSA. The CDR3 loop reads CASSLLKVTEAFF. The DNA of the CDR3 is TGTGCCAGCAGCTTACTTAAAGTCACTGAAGCTTTCTTT.

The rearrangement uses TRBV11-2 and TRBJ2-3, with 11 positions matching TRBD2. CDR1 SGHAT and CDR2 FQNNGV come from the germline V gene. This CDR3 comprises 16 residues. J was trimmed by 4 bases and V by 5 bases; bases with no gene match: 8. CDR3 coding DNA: TGTGCCAGCAGCAATAGCGGGGGGGCTTTCGCAGATACGCAGTATTTT. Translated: CASSNSGGAFADTQYF. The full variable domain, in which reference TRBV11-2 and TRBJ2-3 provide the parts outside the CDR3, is EAGVAQSPRYKIIEKRQSVAFWCNPISGHATLYWYQQILGQGPKLLIQFQNNGVVDDSQLPKDRFSAERLKGVDSTLKIQPAKLEDSAVYLCASSNSGGAFADTQYFGPGTRLTVL.

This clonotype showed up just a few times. The CDR3 region has the DNA TGCAGTGCTCTCCGCCAGACCCAGGGTTCTGATCCCCTCCACTTT. Translation: CSALRQTQGSDPLHF. This chain connects TRBV20-1 to TRBJ1-6; tentative D call: TRBD1 (5 bases). The CDR3 is 15 residues long. Trimming pared 5 bases from V and 13 bases from J, leaving 24 bases between. Per the germline V gene, CDR1 is DFQATT and CDR2 is SNEGSKA (reference sequence).

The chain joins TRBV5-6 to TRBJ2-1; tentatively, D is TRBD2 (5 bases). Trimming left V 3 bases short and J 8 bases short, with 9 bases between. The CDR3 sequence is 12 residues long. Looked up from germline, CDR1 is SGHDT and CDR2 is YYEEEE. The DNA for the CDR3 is TGTGCCAGCAGCTGGGAGAGGGATGAGCAGTTCTTC. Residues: CASSWERDEQFF.

The CDR3 spells CASTGRTTSSPLHF. The CDR3 nucleotides read TGTGCCAGCACAGGCAGAACAACTTCCTCACCCCTCCACTTT. The rearrangement uses TRBV6-1 and TRBJ1-6; D is uncertain. The germline CDR1 and CDR2 sequences are MNHNS and SASEGT. The CDR3 length is 14 residues. Trimming left V 7 bases short and J 10 bases short, with 17 bases between.

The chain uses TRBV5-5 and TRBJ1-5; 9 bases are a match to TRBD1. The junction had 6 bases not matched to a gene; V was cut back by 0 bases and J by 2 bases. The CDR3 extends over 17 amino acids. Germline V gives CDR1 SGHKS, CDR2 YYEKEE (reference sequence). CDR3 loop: CASSLEVTGGGNQPQHF. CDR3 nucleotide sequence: TGTGCCAGCAGCTTGGAAGTTACAGGGGGCGGCAATCAGCCCCAGCATTTT.